This TCR beta chain is drawn from a study of T cells in pancreatic ductal adenocarcinoma. The CDR3 spans 14 residues. Germline V gene sequence: CDR1 SGHDT, CDR2 YYEEEE. The V and J ends lost 0 bases and 9 bases respectively, with 10 bases between them. Repertoires were generated with immunoSEQ multiplex PCR, while TCRdb's copy carries only in-frame clones and drops some. The sample lists around 9,000 clones, over 60% occurring once. Study observations and caveats: Tumor samples had fewer productive templates and about 8-fold fewer unique clonotypes than blood. Tumor-versus-blood clonality comparisons may be biased toward lower tumor diversity. Tumor and blood clonality did not differ significantly, about 0.12 versus 0.079. The resected pancreatic cancer cohort was biased toward the minority with early-stage disease.

Selected pancreatic ductal adenocarcinoma patients had undergone surgery without neoadjuvant therapy. Notes on this clone: Its antigen is unknown.

The source is a human donor with pancreatic ductal adenocarcinoma. The sequencing input was pancreatic tumor tissue. The rearrangement joins TRBV5-6 to TRBJ1-6, with D uncertain. This CDR3 is CASSLGEPASPLHF. The CDR3 DNA sequence: TGTGCCAGCAGCTTGGGGGAGCCGGCTTCACCCCTCCACTTT.